This TCR beta chain originates from a study of read filtering for tumor transcriptome and immune sequencing. About the study: Mean patient age was 65.9 years, range about 47 to 90; 16 to 20 male, 14 to 15 female. IR-seq gave about 3.5 to 10.27 million TCR reads per sample; RNA-seq gave about 80 to 1,400.

The library was built from about 0.4 ug RNA with molecular barcoded adaptors for alpha/delta and beta/gamma chains. TCRdb passed the reads through MiXCR, listing each CDR3 protein once. The table lists roughly 49,000 distinct CDR3 sequences, 15% to 20% of them singletons. This clonotype has a count of ten or more. Its target is not known. Findings and caveats of the study: The CD138-negative fraction was mixed bone marrow immune cells, not pure T cells. RNA-seq captured clonotypes less deeply and reliably than IR-seq.

The V gene lost 0 bases and the J gene lost 0 bases, with 3 bases spanning the gap. This CDR3 has 14 residues. The germline gives CDR1 MNHEY, CDR2 SVGEGT. The chain joins TRBV6-2 or TRBV6-3 to TRBJ2-1; unclear D gene. Sequencing input: a population of CD138-negative cells sorted from bone marrow. The sequence derives from a donor at least 40 years old with multiple myeloma. The chain's CDR3 is CASSYSSSYNEQFF. CDR3 in DNA: TGTGCCAGCAGTTACTCCAGCTCCTACAATGAGCAGTTCTTC.